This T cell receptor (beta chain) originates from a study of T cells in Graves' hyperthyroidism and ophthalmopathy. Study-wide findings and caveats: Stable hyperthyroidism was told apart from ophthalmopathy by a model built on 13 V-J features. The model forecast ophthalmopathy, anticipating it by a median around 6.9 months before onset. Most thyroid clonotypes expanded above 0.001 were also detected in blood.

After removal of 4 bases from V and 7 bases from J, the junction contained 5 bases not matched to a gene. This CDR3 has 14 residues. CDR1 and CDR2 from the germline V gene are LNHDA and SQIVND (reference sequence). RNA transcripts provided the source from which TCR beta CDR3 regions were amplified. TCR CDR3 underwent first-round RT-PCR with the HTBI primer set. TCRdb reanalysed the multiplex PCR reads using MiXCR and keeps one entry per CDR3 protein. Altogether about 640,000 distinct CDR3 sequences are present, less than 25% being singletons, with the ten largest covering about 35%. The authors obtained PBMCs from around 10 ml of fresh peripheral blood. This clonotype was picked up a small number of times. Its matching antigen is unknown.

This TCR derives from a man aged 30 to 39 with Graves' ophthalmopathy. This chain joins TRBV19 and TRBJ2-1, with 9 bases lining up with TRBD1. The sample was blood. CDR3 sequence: CASSTGTGSNEQFF. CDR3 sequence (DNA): TGTGCCAGTAGTACTGGGACAGGGAGTAATGAGCAGTTCTTC.